This T cell receptor (beta chain) emerged from a study of T-cell reconstitution after alpha-beta-depleted transplantation in children. The CDR3 is 17 amino acids. Germline CDR1 LGHNA, CDR2 YNFKEQ. Deletions cut 2 bases from V and 4 bases from J, with 21 bases between. The sample holds a few counts of this clonotype. Construction of the TCRbeta library involved unique molecular identifiers. TCRdb redid the calling of the PCR reads with MiXCR, one entry per CDR3 protein. The sample holds about 410,000 distinct CDR3 sequences; roughly 22% are singletons and the top ten take around 4%. Sequencing used PBMCs from the stem cell graft donor, obtained from the stem cell graft. The clonotype was recovered from a human donor who donated a stem cell graft to a child with acute myeloid leukemia. The chain carries TRBV4-2 and TRBJ2-7; either TRBD1 or TRBD2 may supply D (5 bases each). CDR3: CASSQLLTTGATYEQYF. The DNA for the CDR3 is TGTGCCAGCAGCCAATTGCTCACCACCGGGGCGACTTACGAGCAGTACTTC.